Presented here are 5 T cell receptor beta chains from one specimen sequenced in a study of cytomegalovirus exposure and HLA in healthy donors (dated by TCRdb to 2016 to 2017). Library construction relied on the immunoSEQ multiplex PCR assay. For the multiplex PCR, a mixture combining 60 forward primers for TCR Vbeta segments and 13 reverse primers for TCR Jbeta segments was used. The table was pulled from immuneACCESS by TCRdb, which kept in-frame rearrangements only. Such tables lose some clones; where checked, under half of the loss comes from unresolved V genes, and the rest has no known cause. Across this sample there are 200,000 to 250,000 clones, with over 75% seen only once. The top ten constitute around 1.8% of the sample. Specimen: PBMCs. Receptors were obtained from a man between 18 and 29 years old in good health and CMV-seronegative.

The chain links TRBV7-2 to TRBJ1-2; D gene uncertain. V lost 2 bases to trimming and J lost 0 bases, with 13 bases between them. Germline loops: CDR1 SGHTA, CDR2 FQGNSA. The CDR3 sequence is 16 residues long. In nucleotides, the CDR3 is TGTGCCAGCAGCTTAAAACCATTGGCAACTAACTATGGCTACACCTTC. Translated: CASSLKPLATNYGYTF.

The genes are TRBV7-6 and TRBJ1-1; 7 bases match TRBD1. CDR3 size: 12 residues. In germline, CDR1 is SGHVS, CDR2 FNYEAQ. The V and J ends lost 4 bases and 7 bases, in that order; junction bases with no gene match: 3. The CDR3 DNA is TGTGCCAGCAGCTGGGGACAGTTTGAAGCTTTCTTT. This codes for CASSWGQFEAFF.

The chain has TRBV7-6 and TRBJ2-1; D unresolved. The CDR3 extends over 12 amino acids. Germline V gene data show CDR1 as SGHVS and CDR2 as FNYEAQ. V shed 1 base and J shed 9 bases, with 7 bases lying between them. The CDR3 loop is CASSLDSLEQFF. In nucleotides, the CDR3 is TGTGCCAGCAGCTTAGACAGTCTTGAGCAGTTCTTC. Filled out from reference TRBV7-6 and TRBJ2-1, the complete variable domain reads GAGVSQSPRYKVTKRGQDVALRCDPISGHVSLYWYRQALGQGPEFLTYFNYEAQQDKSGLPNDRFSAERPEGSISTLTIQRTEQRDSAMYRCASSLDSLEQFFGPGTRLTVL.

This chain connects TRBV18 to TRBJ2-2; 9 bases are a match to TRBD2. The CDR3 totals 15 residues. The germline CDR1 and CDR2 sequences are KGHSH and LQKENI. Losses at the gene ends were 3 bases for V and 6 bases for J; bases not matched to a gene: 5. The CDR3 DNA sequence: TGTGCCAGCTCACCGGGACTAGCACATTCCGGGGAGCTGTTTTTT. The encoded protein is CASSPGLAHSGELFF.

The rearrangement links TRBV30 to TRBJ1-2; TRBD1 matches 8 bases. Germline V gene sequence: CDR1 GTSNPN, CDR2 SVGIG (reference sequence). The CDR3 sequence is 12 residues long. J was trimmed by 5 bases and V by 1 base; bases with no gene match: 0. The CDR3 reads CAWSGTGYGYTF. The CDR3 DNA reads TGTGCCTGGAGTGGGACAGGGTATGGCTACACCTTC.